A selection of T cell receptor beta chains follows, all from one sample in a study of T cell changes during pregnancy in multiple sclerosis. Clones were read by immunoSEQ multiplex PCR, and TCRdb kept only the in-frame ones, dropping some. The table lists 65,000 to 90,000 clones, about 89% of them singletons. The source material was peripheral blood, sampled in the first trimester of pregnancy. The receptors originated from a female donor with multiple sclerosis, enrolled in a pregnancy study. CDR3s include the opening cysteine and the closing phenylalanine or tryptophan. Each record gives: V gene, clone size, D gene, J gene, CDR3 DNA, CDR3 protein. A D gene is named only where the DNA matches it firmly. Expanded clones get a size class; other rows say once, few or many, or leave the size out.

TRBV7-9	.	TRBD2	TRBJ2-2	TGTGCCAGCAGCTTAGGAAGACTAGCGGGACAAGAGAACTGGGAGCTGTTTTTT	CASSLGRLAGQENWELFF
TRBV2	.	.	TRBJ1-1	TGTGCCAGCCGGGGGGACACTGAAGCTTTCTTT	CASRGDTEAFF
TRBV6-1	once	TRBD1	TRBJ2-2	TGTGCCAGCAGGAGGGACAGGAGCACCGGGGAGCTGTTTTTT	CASRRDRSTGELFF
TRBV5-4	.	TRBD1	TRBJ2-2	TGTGCCAGCAGCTTCCAGACAGGGGGCGCAGGCGGGGAGCTGTTTTTT	CASSFQTGGAGGELFF
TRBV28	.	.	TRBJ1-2	TGTGCCAGCAGTTTTAACAGGGTGGGTGGCTACACCTTC	CASSFNRVGGYTF
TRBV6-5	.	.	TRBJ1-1	TGTGCCAGCAGTTACTCCCGGGAGGGCAGTAGGACTGAAGCTTTCTTT	CASSYSREGSRTEAFF
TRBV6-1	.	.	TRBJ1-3	TGTGCCAGCAGTGCCATTGCGATAAGCTCTGGAAACACCATATATTTT	CASSAIAISSGNTIYF
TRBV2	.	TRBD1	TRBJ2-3	TGTGCGGACCGGGACAGTCCCACAGATACGCAGTATTTT	CADRDSPTDTQYF
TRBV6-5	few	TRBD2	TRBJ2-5	TGTGCCAGCAGTTCGGCCCAGGGTCGGGGGGGGACCCAGTACTTC	CASSSAQGRGGTQYF
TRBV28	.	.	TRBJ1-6	TGTGCCAGCAGTTTACGGACACCTTCATATAATTCACCCCTCCACTTT	CASSLRTPSYNSPLHF
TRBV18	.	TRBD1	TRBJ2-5	TGTGCCAGCTCACCGACAGGGACCGAGACCCAGTACTTC	CASSPTGTETQYF